These T cell receptor beta chains were read from a single sample in a study of blood T cell repertoires in COVID-19. The protocol was immunoSEQ multiplex PCR, while the TCRdb copy is restricted to in-frame clones and leaves out a portion. The sample carries about 180,000 clones, 85% to 90% recorded once. Sequencing was done on a sample of PBMCs or T cells enriched from blood (not recorded which). These TCRs come from a man aged 35 to 55 who had recovered from COVID-19. The CDR3 runs from the conserved cysteine through the conserved F or W. Each record gives: D gene, J gene, clone size, V gene, CDR3 DNA, CDR3 protein. D genes are given only for firm matches. Not all rows give a size; the values are once, few, many and, for expanded clones, a class.

NA TRBJ2-1 NA TRBV6-5 TGTGCCAGCACCCCTAGGCCCCCCGCTGAGCAGTTCTTC CASTPRPPAEQFF
NA TRBJ2-1 few TRBV5-4 TGTGCCAGCAGCTCACAGAAGTACAATGAGCAGTTCTTC CASSSQKYNEQFF
TRBD1 TRBJ1-2 once TRBV30 TGTGCCTGGAGTGTATCTGGCAGGGGGTATGGCTACACCTTC CAWSVSGRGYGYTF
TRBD1 TRBJ2-7 NA TRBV6-5 TGTGCCAGCAAGGACAGGGTTAAGGGCGAGCAGTACTTC CASKDRVKGEQYF
NA TRBJ1-4 NA TRBV7-3 TGTGCCAGCAGCTCCGCCCCGCGGGGGACTAATGAAAAACTGTTTTTT CASSSAPRGTNEKLFF
NA TRBJ2-3 once TRBV7-2 TGTGCCAGCAGCTTAGGGCCAGATACGCAGTATTTT CASSLGPDTQYF
NA TRBJ1-5 once TRBV4-1 TGCGCCAGCAGCCAAGAACTCGCTAATCAGCCCCAGCATTTT CASSQELANQPQHF
TRBD1 TRBJ2-1 NA TRBV29-1 TGCAGCGCCCGGACAGGGAGCTACAATGAGCAGTTCTTC CSARTGSYNEQFF
NA TRBJ1-1 NA TRBV6-5 TGTGCCAGCAGAAATACAGGGTTAGCTTTCTTT CASRNTGLAFF
NA TRBJ1-1 NA TRBV6-1 TGTGCCAGCAGTGAAGCGGGGCAGGCCACTGAAGCTTTCTTT CASSEAGQATEAFF
TRBD1 TRBJ2-7 NA TRBV10-1 TGCGCCAGCAGTCCCGGGACAGGGGCCTCCTACGAGCAGTACTTC CASSPGTGASYEQYF
NA TRBJ2-3 NA TRBV2 TGTGCCAGCGGGAGAGGCACAGATACGCAGTATTTT CASGRGTDTQYF
NA TRBJ2-1 once TRBV11-3 TGTGCCAGCAGCTCACCAGCCTACAATGAGCAGTTCTTC CASSSPAYNEQFF
TRBD1 TRBJ2-4 NA TRBV5-1 TGCGCCAGCAGCTTGGCCGGACAGGGAAACATTCAGTACTTC CASSLAGQGNIQYF
TRBD1 TRBJ1-5 NA TRBV7-2 TGTGCCAGCAGCCCCCGACAGGGCGATCAGCCCCAGCATTTT CASSPRQGDQPQHF
NA TRBJ1-6 NA TRBV7-9 TGTGCCAGCAGCTTCGCAGGTGATAAACCCCTCCACTTT CASSFAGDKPLHF
NA TRBJ1-1 NA TRBV3-1/TRBV3-2 TGTGCCAGCAGCCGAGCTAACACTGAAGCTTTCTTT CASSRANTEAFF
TRBD1 TRBJ2-7 NA TRBV27 TGTGCCAGCAGTTTAAGGACAGGGCCCGCATTCTACGAGCAGTACTTC CASSLRTGPAFYEQYF
TRBD1 TRBJ1-5 NA TRBV27 TGTGCCAGCAGTCTAGGGACAGGGGGTCAGCAGCCCCAGCATTTT CASSLGTGGQQPQHF
NA TRBJ1-1 NA TRBV7-2 TGTGCCAGCAGGACAAACGAGCAGGTTCTTGAAGCTTTCTTT CASRTNEQVLEAFF
NA TRBJ1-5 NA TRBV9 TGTGCCAGCAGCGTAGAGGTAGGAGTCGGGCCCCAGCATTTT CASSVEVGVGPQHF
NA TRBJ2-7 NA TRBV9 TGTGCCAGCAGCAACCTAGGGGGAACGGCCGAGCAGTACTTC CASSNLGGTAEQYF
NA TRBJ1-1 NA TRBV10-1 TGCGCCAGCAGGAAGACAGCGAACACTGAAGCTTTCTTT CASRKTANTEAFF
TRBD1 TRBJ2-1 NA TRBV6-5 TGTGCCAGCAGTTCAACAGGGGGGACCTACAATGAGCAGTTCTTC CASSSTGGTYNEQFF
TRBD1 TRBJ1-1 NA TRBV19 TGTGCCAGTACTCTATGGACAGGGGATAAGAAAGCTGAAGCTTTCTTT CASTLWTGDKKAEAFF
NA TRBJ1-3 NA TRBV6-1 TGTGCCAGCAGTGAAAGGTTGGGAGCCTCTGGAAACACCATATATTTT CASSERLGASGNTIYF
TRBD1 TRBJ1-2 NA TRBV3-1/TRBV3-2 TGTGCCAGCAGTTCCGGGACAGCGTTCTATGGCTACACCTTC CASSSGTAFYGYTF
NA TRBJ1-2 NA TRBV6-5 TGTGCCAGCAGGGATGAACGGACAGCTAACTATGGCTACACCTTC CASRDERTANYGYTF
NA TRBJ2-7 NA TRBV5-6 TGTGCCAGCAGCTTGACGGGGATCGACGAGCAGTACTTC CASSLTGIDEQYF
NA TRBJ2-5 NA TRBV19 TGTGCCAGTAGTATGTCCGTTTTGACAGTCCAAGAGACCCAGTACTTC CASSMSVLTVQETQYF
NA TRBJ1-4 few TRBV21-1 TGTGCCAGCAGCGAAGGAAAACAGCCTAATGAAAAACTGTTTTTT CASSEGKQPNEKLFF
NA TRBJ1-2 NA TRBV30 TGTGCCTGGAGTGGGACAAACTATGGCTACACCTTC CAWSGTNYGYTF
NA TRBJ1-5 NA TRBV7-9 TGTGCCAGCAGTTCCGGGGGGGTACCCAATCAGCCCCAGCATTTT CASSSGGVPNQPQHF
TRBD1 TRBJ1-2 NA TRBV4-1 TGCGCCAGCAGCCAAGATTTCCAGGGGGAAATCGGCTACACCTTC CASSQDFQGEIGYTF
NA TRBJ2-7 NA TRBV5-1 TGCGCCAGCAGCTTGTGGGCCAGCTACGAGCAGTACTTC CASSLWASYEQYF
NA TRBJ1-6 NA TRBV15 TGTGCCACCAGCAGAGATCGAGGTAGTAATTCACCCCTCCACTTT CATSRDRGSNSPLHF
NA TRBJ2-1 NA TRBV13 TGTGCCAGCAGCTTAGTTCGCGGTAGCGCGAATGAGCAGTTCTTC CASSLVRGSANEQFF
NA TRBJ1-1 NA TRBV24-1 TGTGCCACCCGTCGGGGGGAGGAAGCTTTCTTT CATRRGEEAFF
NA TRBJ1-5 NA TRBV7-6 TGTGCCAGCAGCTTAGAAGTGGGTGCCGGGAATCAGCCCCAGCATTTT CASSLEVGAGNQPQHF
NA TRBJ1-4 NA TRBV28 TGTGCCAGCAGCCACAGGGCGGCTAATGAAAAACTGTTTTTT CASSHRAANEKLFF
NA TRBJ1-1 NA TRBV6-5 TGTGCCAGCAGTTACCAGGGAGGGAACACTGAAGCTTTCTTT CASSYQGGNTEAFF
NA TRBJ2-3 NA TRBV5-8 TGTGCCAGCAGCTTCCAAGGGACACTAGATACGCAGTATTTT CASSFQGTLDTQYF
NA TRBJ2-7 NA TRBV5-5 TGTGCCAGCAGTATCCTCTACGAGCAGTACTTC CASSILYEQYF
NA TRBJ1-1 NA TRBV13 TGTGCCAGCAGCCTATCCATGAACACTGAAGCTTTCTTT CASSLSMNTEAFF
NA TRBJ1-1 NA TRBV30 TGTGCCTGGACCTCCTCATTAAGCCCAGCTTTCTTT CAWTSSLSPAFF